This T cell receptor beta chain originates from a study of CD8+ T cells in alopecia areata (dated by TCRdb to 2016 to 2019). Concerning the study at large: Treated patients were enrolled in an open-label pilot trial of oral tofacitinib at 5 to 10 mg twice daily for moderate-to-severe alopecia areata. Patients received tofacitinib for 6 to 18 months and were then followed off drug for 6 months to check for delayed response and recurrence. In treated patients, disease severity was measured using the SALT score, which gives the percentage of scalp surface area affected. High-throughput TCRbeta sequencing was used to examine T cell clonal expansion in alopecia areata in both the C3H/HeJ mouse model and human patients. In humans, TCRbeta sequencing was performed on scalp tissue and on sorted CD4+ and CD8+ peripheral blood T cells from healthy controls and from patients with patchy or totalis/universalis alopecia areata. Tofacitinib-treated patients had biopsies at baseline and at 4 and 24 weeks of treatment, with a later scalp biopsy in several patients. Scalp clonality was compared among normal scalp (n=4), patchy alopecia areata scalp (n=8), and alopecia totalis/universalis scalp (n=8). RNA was extracted with the PAXgene miRNA kit for fixed scalp, the miRNeasy kit for PBMCs, and the RNeasy kit for mouse skin. TCRbeta CDR3 regions were amplified by immunoSEQ multiplex PCR with 35 Vbeta forward and 13 Jbeta reverse primers. Overall study results and their limits: Compared with mice, TCR sequences shared between patients were less clear, possibly partly because of HLA diversity across the patient population. Resident alphabeta T cells in normal human skin are also sequenced, complicating scalp TCR repertoire analysis, unlike mouse skin dominated by gammadelta T cells. Lesional scalp, especially in alopecia totalis/universalis, showed higher clonality and more expanded CD8+ clones than normal scalp, suggesting antigenic drive. With tofacitinib, both scalp clonality and the number of expanded CD8+ clones among the top 100 scalp clones went down significantly. Because the treated cohort was small and included a single nonresponder, larger studies are needed to assess links between baseline CD8+ expansion and response. During tofacitinib treatment, many expanded lesional clones stuck around in both scalp and blood, and this persistence may partly explain why relapse happens after treatment is stopped.

The CDR3 runs 13 residues from the cysteine to the phenylalanine. The DNA shown is the 39-base CDR3, in frame from base 1. Sequences MDHEN (CDR1) and SYDVKM (CDR2) are obtained from the germline V gene. Trimming takes 8 bases off V and 3 bases off J; junction bases not matched to a gene: 3. The time point label, as the study defines it: roughly 24 weeks on oral tofacitinib. What the treatment or condition label conveys for this sample: oral pan-JAK inhibitor, 5-10 mg twice daily. Lesional scalp punch biopsies and peripheral blood were obtained from alopecia areata patients. PBMCs were isolated by density centrifugation and stained for CD3, CD4 and CD8, after which CD4+ and CD8+ T cells were sorted on a FACSAria. This clone was detected a few times. Its antigen target is currently unknown. No per-base quality is available; no much larger clone lies one base away. The library was made by the immunoSEQ multiplex PCR assay. RNA was extracted from all samples and reverse transcribed into cDNA as template for TCR sequencing. First-strand cDNA was synthesized using SuperScript III with a 2:1 mix of oligo-dT and random hexamers. Amplification bias was assessed with a synthetic immune receptor repertoire, and residual bias was removed computationally. Turning to the authors' computational methods: After raw reads were preprocessed to remove errors, the CDR3 was defined following IMGT conventions as running from the conserved cysteine to phenylalanine. Clonality was computed as 1 minus the Shannon entropy, with the entropy normalized by log2 of the number of productive unique TCRs. CD4 or CD8 identity of scalp clones was inferred by cross-referencing scalp TCRbeta sequences with sorted blood CD4 and CD8 repertoires. Imported from immuneACCESS, the table was reduced by TCRdb to in-frame sequences with V and J called. These copies leave out some clones; in studies compared against another copy, an unresolved V gene accounts for under half, and the cause of the remainder is not known. V and J calls and clone size are as listed in that table; D and trimming were resolved from the DNA. Here the sample has 150,000 to 250,000 clones; about 62% occur a single time. The ten largest make up 5.5% of the sample.

This receptor was identified in a human donor with alopecia areata. The rearrangement joined TRBV28 to TRBJ2-3; the central 9 bases match TRBD2. Sequencing used CD4+ T cells sorted from blood, obtained at week 24, from a patient treated with tofacitinib. The nucleotide sequence reads TGTGCCAGCTCTAGCGGGGAGACAGATACGCAGTATTTT. This encodes CASSSGETDTQYF.